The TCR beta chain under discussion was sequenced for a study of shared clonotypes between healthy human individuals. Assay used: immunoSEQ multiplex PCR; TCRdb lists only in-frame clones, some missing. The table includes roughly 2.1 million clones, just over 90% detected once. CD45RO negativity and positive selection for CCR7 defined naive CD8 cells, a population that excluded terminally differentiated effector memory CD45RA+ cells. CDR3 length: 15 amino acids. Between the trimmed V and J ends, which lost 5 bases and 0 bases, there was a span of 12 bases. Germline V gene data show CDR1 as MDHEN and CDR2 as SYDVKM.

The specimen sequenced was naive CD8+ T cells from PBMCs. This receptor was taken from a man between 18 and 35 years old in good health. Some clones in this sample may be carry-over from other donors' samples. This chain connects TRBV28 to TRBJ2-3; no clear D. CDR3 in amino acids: CASSTDARSTDTQYF. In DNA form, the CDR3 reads TGTGCCAGCAGTACGGACGCCCGTAGCACAGATACGCAGTATTTT.